This TCR beta chain was captured by sequencing in a study of blood T cell repertoires in COVID-19. Whole-study context: The analysed material was cDNA or gDNA that came from T cells, B-cell-depleted T cells, or PBMCs.

Original handling: Amplifying reference gene primers gave estimates of nucleated cell counts. Here immunoSEQ multiplex PCR was the method, and the copy in TCRdb shows in-frame clones only, minus some. The V and J calls and clone size come from that table; D and trimming were worked out from the DNA. Among approximately 170,000 clones listed, roughly nine tenths were seen once. The CDR3 contains 13 residues. Germline CDR1 SGHVS, CDR2 FQNEAQ. The V end was cut by 3 bases, the J end by 15 bases, with 18 bases between. Seattle participants joined during active infection and were tracked over time. This chain joins TRBV7-8 and TRBJ2-1; D is possibly TRBD2 (6 bases). This TCR derives from a woman aged 60-70 years with COVID-19, enrolled during active disease. The specimen sequenced was peripheral blood. CDR3 protein: CASSLSGTFIPFF. DNA for the CDR3: TGTGCCAGCAGCTTGTCTGGGACTTTTATCCCGTTCTTC.